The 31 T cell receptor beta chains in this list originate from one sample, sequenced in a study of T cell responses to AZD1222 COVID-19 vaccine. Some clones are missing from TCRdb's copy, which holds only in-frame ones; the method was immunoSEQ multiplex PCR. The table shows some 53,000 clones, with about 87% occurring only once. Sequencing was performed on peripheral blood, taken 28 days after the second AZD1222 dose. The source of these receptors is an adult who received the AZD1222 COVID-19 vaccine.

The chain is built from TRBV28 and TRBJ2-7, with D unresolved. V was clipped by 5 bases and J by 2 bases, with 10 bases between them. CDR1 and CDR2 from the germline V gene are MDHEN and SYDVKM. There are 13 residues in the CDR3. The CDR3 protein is CASSPYPAYEQYF. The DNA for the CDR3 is TGTGCCAGCAGTCCTTACCCTGCCTACGAGCAGTACTTC.

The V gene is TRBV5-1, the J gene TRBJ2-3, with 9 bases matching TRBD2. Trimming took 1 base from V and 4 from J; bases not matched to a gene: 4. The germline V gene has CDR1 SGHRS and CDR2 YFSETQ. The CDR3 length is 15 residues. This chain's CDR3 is CASSLTREGPDTQYF. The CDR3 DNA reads TGCGCCAGCAGCTTGACGCGGGAGGGCCCAGATACGCAGTATTTT.

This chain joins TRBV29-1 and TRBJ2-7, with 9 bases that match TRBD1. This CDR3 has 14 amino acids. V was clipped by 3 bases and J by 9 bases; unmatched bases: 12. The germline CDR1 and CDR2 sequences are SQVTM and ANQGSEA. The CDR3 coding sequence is TGCAGCGTTGACGCGGGACAGGGACTACGAGGGCAGTACTTC. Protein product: CSVDAGQGLRGQYF.

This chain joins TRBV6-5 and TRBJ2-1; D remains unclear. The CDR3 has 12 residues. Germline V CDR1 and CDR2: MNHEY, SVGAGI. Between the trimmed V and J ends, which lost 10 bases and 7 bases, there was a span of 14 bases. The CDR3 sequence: CATRFLGNEQFF. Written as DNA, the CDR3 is TGTGCCACCCGTTTTTTAGGGAATGAGCAGTTCTTC.

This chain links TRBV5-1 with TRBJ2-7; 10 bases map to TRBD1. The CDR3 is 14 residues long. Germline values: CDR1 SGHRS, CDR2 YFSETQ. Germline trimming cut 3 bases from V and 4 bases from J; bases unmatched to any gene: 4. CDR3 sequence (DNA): TGCGCCAGCAGCTCCCGGACAGGGGGTTACGAGCAGTACTTC. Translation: CASSSRTGGYEQYF.

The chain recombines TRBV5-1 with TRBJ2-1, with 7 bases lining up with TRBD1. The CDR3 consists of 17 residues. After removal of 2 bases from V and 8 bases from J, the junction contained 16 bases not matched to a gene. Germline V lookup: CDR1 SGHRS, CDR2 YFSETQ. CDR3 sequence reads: CASSLPQGGRGMDEQFF. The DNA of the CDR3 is TGCGCCAGCAGCTTACCCCAAGGTGGCAGGGGGATGGATGAGCAGTTCTTC.

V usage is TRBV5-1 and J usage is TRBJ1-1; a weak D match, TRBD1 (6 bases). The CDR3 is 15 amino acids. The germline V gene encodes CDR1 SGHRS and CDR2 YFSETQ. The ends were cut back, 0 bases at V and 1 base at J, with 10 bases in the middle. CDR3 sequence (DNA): TGCGCCAGCAGCTTGGAAGGCAGGGGGAACACTGAAGCTTTCTTT. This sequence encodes CASSLEGRGNTEAFF.

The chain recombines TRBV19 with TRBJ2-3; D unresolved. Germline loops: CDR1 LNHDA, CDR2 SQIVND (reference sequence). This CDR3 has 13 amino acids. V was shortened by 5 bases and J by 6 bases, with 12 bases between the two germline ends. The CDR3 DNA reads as TGTGCCAGTAGTTCCTACACTATGGATACGCAGTATTTT. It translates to CASSSYTMDTQYF.

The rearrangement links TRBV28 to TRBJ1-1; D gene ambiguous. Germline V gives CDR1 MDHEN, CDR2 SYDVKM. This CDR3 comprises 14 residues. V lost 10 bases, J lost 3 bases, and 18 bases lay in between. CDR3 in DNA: TGTGCCATTACCCCAGATCCCTATCACACTGAAGCTTTCTTT. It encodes CAITPDPYHTEAFF.

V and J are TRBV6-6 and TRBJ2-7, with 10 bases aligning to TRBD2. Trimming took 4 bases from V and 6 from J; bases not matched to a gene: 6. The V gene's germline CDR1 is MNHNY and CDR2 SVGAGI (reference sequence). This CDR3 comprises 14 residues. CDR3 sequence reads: CASSSLAGEGEQYF. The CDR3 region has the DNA TGTGCCAGCAGTTCCCTAGCGGGAGAAGGCGAGCAGTACTTC.

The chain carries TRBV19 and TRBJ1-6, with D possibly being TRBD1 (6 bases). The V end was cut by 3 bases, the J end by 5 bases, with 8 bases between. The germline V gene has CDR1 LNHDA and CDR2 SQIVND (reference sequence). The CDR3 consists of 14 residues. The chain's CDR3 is CASSIRGDNSPLHF. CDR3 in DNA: TGTGCCAGTAGTATCAGGGGAGATAATTCACCCCTCCACTTT.

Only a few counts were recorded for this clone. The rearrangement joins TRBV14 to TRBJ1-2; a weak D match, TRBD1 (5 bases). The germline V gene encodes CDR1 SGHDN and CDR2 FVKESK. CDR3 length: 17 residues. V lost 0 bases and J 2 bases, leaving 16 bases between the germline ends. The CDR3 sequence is CASSQDIRRAGNYGYTF. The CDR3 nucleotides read TGTGCCAGCAGCCAAGACATAAGGCGGGCAGGGAACTATGGCTACACCTTC. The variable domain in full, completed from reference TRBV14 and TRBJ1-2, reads EAGVTQFPSHSVIEKGQTVTLRCDPISGHDNLYWYRRVMGKEIKFLLHFVKESKQDESGMPNNRFLAERTGGTYSTLKVQPAELEDSGVYFCASSQDIRRAGNYGYTFGSGTRLTVV.

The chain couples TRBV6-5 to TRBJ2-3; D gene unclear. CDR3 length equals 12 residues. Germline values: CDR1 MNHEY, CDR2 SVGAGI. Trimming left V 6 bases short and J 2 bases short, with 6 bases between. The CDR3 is CASRQTTDTQYF. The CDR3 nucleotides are TGTGCCAGCAGGCAGACCACAGATACGCAGTATTTT.

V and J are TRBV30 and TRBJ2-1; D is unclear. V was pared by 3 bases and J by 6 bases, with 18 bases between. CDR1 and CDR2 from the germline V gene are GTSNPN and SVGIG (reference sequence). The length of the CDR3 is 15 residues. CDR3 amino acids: CAWRAPGLRTNEQFF. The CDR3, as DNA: TGTGCCTGGAGGGCCCCGGGCTTAAGGACCAATGAGCAGTTCTTC.

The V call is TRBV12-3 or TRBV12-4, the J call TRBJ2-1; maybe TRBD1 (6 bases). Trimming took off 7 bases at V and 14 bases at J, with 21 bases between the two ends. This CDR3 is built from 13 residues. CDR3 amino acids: CASTTERGMMEFF. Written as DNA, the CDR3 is TGTGCCAGCACCACCGAAAGGGGGATGATGGAGTTCTTC.

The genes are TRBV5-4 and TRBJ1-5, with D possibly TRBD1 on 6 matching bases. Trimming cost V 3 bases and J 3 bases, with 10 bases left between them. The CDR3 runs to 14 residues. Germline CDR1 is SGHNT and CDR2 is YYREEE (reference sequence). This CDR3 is CASSWGGPNQPQHF. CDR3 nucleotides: TGTGCCAGCAGCTGGGGGGGCCCCAATCAGCCCCAGCATTTT. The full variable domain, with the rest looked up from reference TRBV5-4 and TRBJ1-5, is ETGVTQSPTHLIKTRGQQVTLRCSSQSGHNTVSWYQQALGQGPQFIFQYYREEENGRGNFPPRFSGLQFPNYSSELNVNALELDDSALYLCASSWGGPNQPQHFGDGTRLSIL.

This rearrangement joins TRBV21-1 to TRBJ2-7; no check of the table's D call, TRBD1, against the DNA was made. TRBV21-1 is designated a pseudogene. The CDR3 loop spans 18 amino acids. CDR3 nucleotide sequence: TGTGCCAGCAGCAAAGGCCCCCCGAGAGGGACAGGGAGCTACGAGCAGTACTTC. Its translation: CASSKGPPRGTGSYEQYF.

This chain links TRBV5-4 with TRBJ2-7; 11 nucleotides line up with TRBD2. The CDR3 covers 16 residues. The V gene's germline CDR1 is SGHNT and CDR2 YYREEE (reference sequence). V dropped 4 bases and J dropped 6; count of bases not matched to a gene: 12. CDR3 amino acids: CASSKVAGGTSREQYF. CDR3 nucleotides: TGTGCCAGCAGCAAGGTAGCGGGAGGGACGTCTCGCGAGCAGTACTTC. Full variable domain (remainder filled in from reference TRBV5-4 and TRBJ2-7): ETGVTQSPTHLIKTRGQQVTLRCSSQSGHNTVSWYQQALGQGPQFIFQYYREEENGRGNFPPRFSGLQFPNYSSELNVNALELDDSALYLCASSKVAGGTSREQYFGPGTRLTVT.

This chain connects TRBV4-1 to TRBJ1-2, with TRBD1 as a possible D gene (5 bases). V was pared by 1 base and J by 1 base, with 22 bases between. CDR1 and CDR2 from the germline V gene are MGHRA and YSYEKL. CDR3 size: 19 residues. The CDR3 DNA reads TGCGCCAGCAGCCAAGTAGGATTAACTCGGACAACGAATAACTATGGCTACACCTTC. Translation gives CASSQVGLTRTTNNYGYTF.

The CDR3 nucleotides are TGTGCCAGCAGTGACACGGGGACGGACGTTAAAGAGACCCAGTACTTC. It is translated as CASSDTGTDVKETQYF. The genes are TRBV25-1 and TRBJ2-5, with D possibly called TRBD1 or TRBD2 (5 bases each). The V end was cut by 3 bases, the J end by 3 bases, with 17 bases between. The CDR3 extends over 16 amino acids. CDR1 is MGHDK and CDR2 is SYGVNS in the germline V gene. Full variable domain (outside the CDR3, taken from reference TRBV25-1 and TRBJ2-5): EADIYQTPRYLVIGTGKKITLECSQTMGHDKMYWYQQDPGMELHLIHYSYGVNSTEKGDLSSESTVSRIRTEHFPLTLESARPSHTSQYLCASSDTGTDVKETQYFGPGTRLLVL.

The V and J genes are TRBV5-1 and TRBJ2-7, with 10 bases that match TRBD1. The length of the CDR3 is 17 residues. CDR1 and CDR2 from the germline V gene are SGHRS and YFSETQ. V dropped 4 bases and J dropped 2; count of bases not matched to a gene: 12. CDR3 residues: CASSVSTLGQGTYEQYF. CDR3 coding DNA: TGCGCCAGCAGCGTCTCTACCCTGGGACAGGGGACCTACGAGCAGTACTTC.

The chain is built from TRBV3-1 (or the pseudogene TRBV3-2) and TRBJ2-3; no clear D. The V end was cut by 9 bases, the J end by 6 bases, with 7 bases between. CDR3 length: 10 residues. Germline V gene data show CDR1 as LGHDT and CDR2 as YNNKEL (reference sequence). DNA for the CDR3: TGTGCCAGTGGGTTGGATACGCAGTATTTT. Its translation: CASGLDTQYF.

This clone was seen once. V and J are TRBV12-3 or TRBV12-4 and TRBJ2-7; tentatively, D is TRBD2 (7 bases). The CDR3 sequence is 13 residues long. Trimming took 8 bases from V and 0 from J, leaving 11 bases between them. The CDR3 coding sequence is TGTGCCAGCGGGAGGGGGAGCTCCTACGAGCAGTACTTC. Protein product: CASGRGSSYEQYF.

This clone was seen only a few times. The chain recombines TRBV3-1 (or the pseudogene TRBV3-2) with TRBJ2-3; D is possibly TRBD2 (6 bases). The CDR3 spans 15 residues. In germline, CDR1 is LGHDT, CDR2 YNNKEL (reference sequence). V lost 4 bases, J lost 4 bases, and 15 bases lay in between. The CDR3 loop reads CASSPGAGSSDTQYF. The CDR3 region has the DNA TGTGCCAGCAGCCCGGGTGCGGGGTCATCAGATACGCAGTATTTT.

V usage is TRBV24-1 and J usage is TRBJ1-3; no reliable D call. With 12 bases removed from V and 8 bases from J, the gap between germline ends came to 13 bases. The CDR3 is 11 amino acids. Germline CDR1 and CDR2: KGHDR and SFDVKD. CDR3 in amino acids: CAALRGHTIYF. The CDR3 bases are TGTGCCGCCCTTCGAGGGCACACCATATATTTT.

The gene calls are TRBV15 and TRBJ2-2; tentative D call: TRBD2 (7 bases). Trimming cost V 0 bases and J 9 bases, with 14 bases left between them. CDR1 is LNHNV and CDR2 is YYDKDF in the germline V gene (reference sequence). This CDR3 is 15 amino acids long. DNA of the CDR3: TGTGCCACCAGCAGAGACCTCACGGGGGGCAGGGAGCTGTTTTTT. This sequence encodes CATSRDLTGGRELFF.

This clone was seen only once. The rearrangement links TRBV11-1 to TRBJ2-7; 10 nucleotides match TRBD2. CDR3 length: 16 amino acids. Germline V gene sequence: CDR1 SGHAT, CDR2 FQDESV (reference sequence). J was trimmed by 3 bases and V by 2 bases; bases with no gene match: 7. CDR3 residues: CASSLTSGTGNYEQYF. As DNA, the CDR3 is TGTGCCAGCAGCTTAACTAGCGGGACGGGGAACTACGAGCAGTACTTC.

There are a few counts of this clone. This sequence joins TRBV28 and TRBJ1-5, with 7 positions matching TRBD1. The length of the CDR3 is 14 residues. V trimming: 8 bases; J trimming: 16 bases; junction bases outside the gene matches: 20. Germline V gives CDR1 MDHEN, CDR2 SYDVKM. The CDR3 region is CASRLPGQSAVEHF. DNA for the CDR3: TGTGCCAGCCGCCTCCCGGGACAGTCAGCGGTCGAACATTTT.

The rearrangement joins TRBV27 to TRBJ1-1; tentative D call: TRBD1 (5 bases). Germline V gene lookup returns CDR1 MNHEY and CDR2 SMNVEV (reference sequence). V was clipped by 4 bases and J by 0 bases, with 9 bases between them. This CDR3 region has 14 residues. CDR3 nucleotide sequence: TGTGCCAGCAGTTCCGGGACCTTGAACACTGAAGCTTTCTTT. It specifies CASSSGTLNTEAFF.

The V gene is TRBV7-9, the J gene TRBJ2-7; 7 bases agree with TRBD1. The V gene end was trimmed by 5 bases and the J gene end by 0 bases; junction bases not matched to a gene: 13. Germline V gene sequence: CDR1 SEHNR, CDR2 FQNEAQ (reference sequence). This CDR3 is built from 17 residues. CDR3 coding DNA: TGTGCCAGCAGCCGCGACGGGACAGCTCTGAGCTCCTACGAGCAGTACTTC. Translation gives CASSRDGTALSSYEQYF.

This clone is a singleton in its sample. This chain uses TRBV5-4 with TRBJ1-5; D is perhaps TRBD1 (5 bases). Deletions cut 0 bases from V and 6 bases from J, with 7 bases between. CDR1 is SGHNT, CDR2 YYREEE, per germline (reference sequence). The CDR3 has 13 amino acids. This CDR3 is CASSLGGGQPQHF. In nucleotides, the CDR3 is TGTGCCAGCAGCTTGGGGGGGGGTCAGCCCCAGCATTTT.